This T cell receptor (beta chain) was retrieved from a study of blood T cell repertoires in COVID-19 (dated by TCRdb to the early 2020s). Regarding the study in general: Samples from collaborators originated in the United States, Italy and Spain and spanned both the acute and convalescent phases of COVID-19. The samples were drawn from two sources: the first 160 participants of the ongoing ImmuneRACE study, and 950 to 1,500 subjects contributed by 6 global collaborators. Where HLA class I and class II types were available, the types were taken from metadata supplied by the sample provider, not from assay-based typing. The sample metadata nearly always contained a de-identified subject ID, COVID-19 status, age in years and sex. The prospective study material was composed of cDNA or gDNA derived from T cells, B-cell-depleted T cells, or PBMCs. Deeply sampled blood TCRbeta repertoires from subjects exposed to, actively infected with, or recovered from COVID-19 were included in the dataset. The repertoires were released in a freely available public database intended as a resource for research on the immune response to SARS-CoV-2.

TCRbeta CDR3 regions were amplified from genomic DNA using the immunoSEQ Assay, a bias-controlled multiplex PCR. The published analysis was carried out like this. Within the assay, amplification of reference gene primers was used to estimate how many nucleated cells each sample contained. To quantify the absolute abundance of each unique TCRbeta CDR3 rearrangement, sequence reads were collapsed and filtered. Productive Simpson clonality was computed per sample as the square root of Simpson's diversity index over productive rearrangements. TCRdb holds this immuneACCESS table with in-frame rearrangements only. Some clones are missing; in checked studies, unresolved V genes explain under half, and the rest has no known cause. That table supplies the V and J calls and clone size; D and trimming were determined from the DNA. The sample includes approximately 100,000 clones, with roughly nine tenths observed a single time. Together, the top ten hold 5% to 8% of the sample.

CDR1 SNHLY and CDR2 FYNNEI were looked up in the germline V gene. V trim: 6 bases; J trim: 6 bases; unmatched bases: 11. Taken from cysteine to phenylalanine, the CDR3 has 15 residues. CDR3 DNA is the only sequence kept; it has 45 bases, read in frame from the first base. Each collaborating institution followed its own protocols to collect whole blood in K2EDTA tubes. For TCRbeta analysis, collaborators shipped samples as frozen whole blood, isolated PBMCs, or DNA extracted from either of those sample types. On the study overall, not on this receptor specifically: How much clinical and demographic metadata was included differed by source and by participant, and the metadata was provided uncurated.

In the case of this clone: The antigen this receptor binds is unknown. There are no base qualities to consult, and no much larger clone falls within one base.

The chain joins TRBV2 to TRBJ1-2; the junction holds 9 bases that match TRBD1. Sequences were obtained from peripheral blood. The source of this sequence is a human donor in a cohort sampled during active COVID-19. In nucleotide form, the sequence is TGTGCCAGCAGCCGACAGGGGGAGTCCCGGCATGGCTACACCTTC. It codes for CASSRQGESRHGYTF. Supplemented by the reference TRBV2 and TRBJ1-2 proteins around the CDR3, the complete variable domain is EPEVTQTPSHQVTQMGQEVILRCVPISNHLYFYWYRQILGQKVEFLVSFYNNEISEKSEIFDDQFSVERPDGSNFTLKIRSTKLEDSAMYFCASSRQGESRHGYTFGSGTRLTVV.